Reported below is one TCR beta chain. Its antigen has not been determined. The record has no base qualities; no much larger clone is one base away. This sample was included in a study of T cell changes during pregnancy in multiple sclerosis (dated by TCRdb to the late 2010s). Turning to the overall study: The study examined how the T cell repertoire changed over the course of pregnancy in women with multiple sclerosis.

Receptor libraries were prepared by the immunoSEQ multiplex PCR assay. TCRdb carries this immuneACCESS record with in-frame sequences only. Its versions omit some clonotypes, under half of them owing to an unresolved V gene in the studies checked, with the rest unexplained. The sample table holds about 74,000 clones, of which roughly 90% were seen once. The biggest ten clones account for 1.4% of the sample. The CDR3, cysteine through phenylalanine, is 14 amino acids long. Just the 42-base CDR3 DNA is kept, in frame starting at base 1. V loses 7 bases of germline sequence and J loses 0 bases, and the interval between the two ends is 11 bases. The germline V gene provides CDR1 SGHRS and CDR2 YFSETQ.

This TCR derives from a female donor with multiple sclerosis, enrolled in a pregnancy study. The rearranged chain carries TRBV5-1 and TRBJ1-3; TRBD1 is a weak D gene call, 6 bases matching. Sample: peripheral blood, taken in the third trimester of pregnancy. The CDR3 sequence is CASCQGGSGNTIYF. The DNA sequence is as follows: TGCGCCAGCTGCCAAGGGGGCTCTGGAAACACCATATATTTT. When the CDR3 is completed using the reference TRBV5-1 and TRBJ1-3 genes on either side, the full variable domain is KAGVTQTPRYLIKTRGQQVTLSCSPISGHRSVSWYQQTPGQGLQFLFEYFSETQRNKGNFPGRFSGRQFSNSRSEMNVSTLELGDSALYLCASCQGGSGNTIYFGEGSWLTVV.